This TCR beta chain was documented in a study of cytomegalovirus exposure and HLA in healthy donors. The CDR3 consists of 13 residues. Per germline, CDR1 SEHNR and CDR2 FQNEAQ (reference sequence). V lost 5 bases and J lost 12; bases outside the gene matches: 10. Data came from immunoSEQ multiplex PCR; TCRdb stores just in-frame clones and leaves some out. The table records 150,000 to 180,000 clones, 75% to 90% of them present only once. Sequencing was performed on PBMCs. The TCR sequence derives from a man aged 18 to 29 in good health and CMV-seropositive. The chain is built from TRBV7-9 and TRBJ1-2, with 9 bases matching TRBD1. The CDR3 loop reads CASSRDRVAANTF. The CDR3 bases are TGTGCCAGCAGCCGGGACAGGGTTGCGGCTAACACCTTC.